Presented here are 31 T cell receptor beta chains from one specimen sequenced in a study of shared clonotypes between healthy human individuals. Profiled with immunoSEQ multiplex PCR; TCRdb holds only in-frame clones, not every one. The sample has about 2.1 million clones, 80% to 95% seen once. Positive CCR7 selection of CD45RO-negative cells yielded the naive CD8 cells, and terminally differentiated effector memory CD45RA+ cells were excluded. Sequenced input: naive CD8+ T cells from PBMCs. These TCRs come from a man younger than 30 in good health. Some clones in this sample may be carry-over from other donors' samples.

The CDR3 is CASSFSSGARQYEQFF. The CDR3, as DNA: TGTGCCAGCAGTTTCAGTTCGGGGGCTCGGCAATACGAGCAGTTCTTC. The chain joins TRBV27 to TRBJ2-1; tentatively, D is TRBD1 or TRBD2 (6 bases each). CDR3 length equals 16 residues. V was clipped by 3 bases and J by 10 bases, with 22 bases between them. From germline, CDR1 is MNHEY and CDR2 SMNVEV (reference sequence).

The chain recombines TRBV6-1 with TRBJ2-3; D remains ambiguous. Trimming pared 1 base from V and 2 bases from J, leaving 13 bases between. This CDR3 comprises 16 residues. Germline CDR1 and CDR2: MNHNS and SASEGT. As DNA, the CDR3 is TGTGCCAGCAGTGAAGACCGTCGTACTTTCACAGATACGCAGTATTTT. As protein: CASSEDRRTFTDTQYF.

The chain combines TRBV27 with TRBJ1-1; D possibly corresponds to TRBD1 (5 bases). Germline V gives CDR1 MNHEY, CDR2 SMNVEV (reference sequence). With 2 bases removed from V and 4 bases from J, the gap between germline ends came to 14 bases. This CDR3 region has 15 residues. The CDR3 loop is CASSLRTGATTEAFF. The DNA for the CDR3 is TGTGCCAGCAGTTTACGCACAGGTGCGACCACTGAAGCTTTCTTT.

The J gene is TRBJ2-7, the V gene TRBV18, with TRBD1 matching 7 bases. The germline CDR1 and CDR2 sequences are KGHSH and LQKENI. This CDR3 spans 13 amino acids. The V gene end was trimmed by 5 bases and the J gene end by 3 bases; junction bases not matched to a gene: 4. CDR3 nucleotides: TGTGCCAGCTCATCAGACAGGGACTACGAGCAGTACTTC. Its protein product is CASSSDRDYEQYF.

The gene calls are TRBV19 and TRBJ2-7, with TRBD1 as a possible D gene (6 bases). The germline gives CDR1 LNHDA, CDR2 SQIVND (reference sequence). CDR3 length: 14 amino acids. The V gene lost 2 bases and the J gene lost 1 base, with 9 bases spanning the gap. The CDR3 nucleotides are TGTGCCAGTAGTATATGGGACAAATCCTACGAGCAGTACTTC. Its protein is CASSIWDKSYEQYF.

This sequence joins TRBV27 and TRBJ2-7, with D perhaps matching TRBD1 (5 bases). This CDR3 comprises 14 residues. The germline V and J ends were trimmed by 10 bases and 5 bases, with 21 bases remaining between them. Germline values: CDR1 MNHEY, CDR2 SMNVEV (reference sequence). CDR3 sequence (DNA): TGTGCCACCAACACGCTCCAGGGCGGTCACGAGCAGTACTTC. It is translated as CATNTLQGGHEQYF.

V usage is TRBV6-5 and J usage is TRBJ2-1; 7 positions agree with TRBD1. Germline CDR1 MNHEY, CDR2 SVGAGI. The ends lost 5 bases at V and 0 bases at J; junction bases unmatched: 4. This CDR3 has 15 residues. DNA for the CDR3: TGTGCCAGCAGTCTTCGGACAGGCTCCTACAATGAGCAGTTCTTC. It encodes CASSLRTGSYNEQFF.

This clone was observed a few times. The V gene is TRBV2, the J gene TRBJ1-2, with 11 bases lining up with TRBD1. The CDR3 is 15 residues long. V lost 8 bases to trimming and J lost 2 bases; unmatched junction nucleotides: 7. Germline loops: CDR1 SNHLY, CDR2 FYNNEI. The chain's CDR3 is CASGTGGALNYGYTF. The CDR3 nucleotides are TGTGCCAGCGGGACAGGGGGGGCACTGAACTATGGCTACACCTTC.

The V call is TRBV10-3, the J call TRBJ2-3; the match to TRBD2 covers 13 bases. The length of the CDR3 is 17 residues. The germline gives CDR1 ENHRY, CDR2 SYGVKD. Trimming cost V 4 bases and J 2 bases; bases outside gene matches: 6. CDR3: CAISVGLAGEVTDTQYF. The DNA of the CDR3 is TGTGCCATCAGTGTAGGACTAGCGGGAGAGGTCACAGATACGCAGTATTTT.

This rearrangement joins TRBV7-9 to TRBJ1-1; D gene uncertain. CDR1 and CDR2 from the germline V gene are SEHNR and FQNEAQ (reference sequence). Trimming shortened V by 6 bases and J by 1 base, and 12 bases separated the two germline ends. The CDR3 length is 14 residues. CDR3 sequence: CASSPTSSNTEAFF. The CDR3 nucleotides read TGTGCCAGCAGTCCGACAAGCTCGAACACTGAAGCTTTCTTT.

The rearrangement uses TRBV29-1 and TRBJ2-2; 10 nucleotides align to TRBD2. Germline V gives CDR1 SQVTM, CDR2 ANQGSEA. J lost 4 bases, V lost 4 bases, and 3 bases had no gene match. This CDR3 is built from 14 residues. The CDR3 nucleotides read TGCAGCGTTGTTAGGACTAGCGGCACCGGGGAGCTGTTTTTT. This encodes CSVVRTSGTGELFF.

The chain uses TRBV6-6 and TRBJ2-7; no clear D gene. Germline V CDR1 and CDR2: MNHNY, SVGAGI (reference sequence). This CDR3 contains 13 residues. V gave up 7 bases and J gave up 2 bases, with 12 bases separating them. DNA of the CDR3: TGTGCCAGCACCCTTGGGCTTACCTACGAGCAGTACTTC. It yields the protein CASTLGLTYEQYF.

The chain joins TRBV28 to TRBJ2-4, with unresolved D. Trimming removed 1 base from V and 0 bases from J, with 10 bases in between. CDR3 length: 16 residues. Germline CDR1 MDHEN, CDR2 SYDVKM. The CDR3, as DNA: TGTGCCAGCAGTTTATCTCAACCGGTAGCCAAAAACATTCAGTACTTC. Its protein product is CASSLSQPVAKNIQYF.

V gene TRBV7-2 combines with J gene TRBJ1-1, with TRBD1 matching 11 bases. Per the germline V gene, CDR1 is SGHTA and CDR2 is FQGNSA. V lost 1 base and J lost 4; bases outside the gene matches: 2. The CDR3 totals 15 residues. In DNA form, the CDR3 reads TGTGCCAGCAGCTTAGGGGACAGGGGGACCACTGAAGCTTTCTTT. Encoded protein: CASSLGDRGTTEAFF. Full variable domain (remainder filled in from reference TRBV7-2 and TRBJ1-1): GAGVSQSPSNKVTEKGKDVELRCDPISGHTALYWYRQSLGQGLEFLIYFQGNSAPDKSGLPSDRFSAERTGGSVSTLTIQRTQQEDSAVYLCASSLGDRGTTEAFFGQGTRLTVV.

This clone was found once. This rearrangement joins TRBV28 to TRBJ1-2, with a weak D call TRBD1 (5 bases). The CDR3 covers 16 residues. Trimming pared 3 bases from V and 1 base from J, leaving 15 bases between. Germline values: CDR1 MDHEN, CDR2 SYDVKM. CDR3 DNA: TGTGCCAGCAGTTTCCCTTCAACGGGGCGTAACTATGGCTACACCTTC. This gives the protein CASSFPSTGRNYGYTF.

The chain is built from TRBV5-1 and TRBJ1-4; tentatively, D is TRBD1 (6 bases). The CDR3 runs to 13 residues. Germline V lookup: CDR1 SGHRS, CDR2 YFSETQ. V lost 0 bases to trimming and J lost 6 bases, with 6 bases between them. The CDR3 loop reads CASSLDRDEKLFF. The CDR3 DNA follows: TGCGCCAGCAGCTTGGACAGGGATGAAAAACTGTTTTTT.

This chain uses TRBV2 with TRBJ2-2; D gene ambiguous. This CDR3 region has 16 residues. From germline, CDR1 is SNHLY and CDR2 FYNNEI. The V and J ends lost 6 bases and 0 bases respectively, with 14 bases between them. The CDR3 reads CASSGMDGANTGELFF. The CDR3, as DNA: TGTGCCAGCAGCGGCATGGACGGCGCGAACACCGGGGAGCTGTTTTTT. The entire variable domain, with the rest obtained from reference TRBV2 and TRBJ2-2, is as follows: EPEVTQTPSHQVTQMGQEVILRCVPISNHLYFYWYRQILGQKVEFLVSFYNNEISEKSEIFDDQFSVERPDGSNFTLKIRSTKLEDSAMYFCASSGMDGANTGELFFGEGSRLTVL.

The V and J genes are TRBV9 and TRBJ1-2; 10 nucleotides match TRBD1. The V gene end was trimmed by 4 bases and the J gene end by 1 base; junction bases not matched to a gene: 13. Germline CDR1 reads SGDLS; CDR2 reads YYNGEE. The CDR3 is made up of 18 amino acids. CDR3 nucleotide sequence: TGTGCCAGCAGCTTAAACCCACTCGGGACAGGGGATAACTATGGCTACACCTTC. Translation gives CASSLNPLGTGDNYGYTF.

The rearrangement links TRBV5-6 to TRBJ2-7; 10 nucleotides line up with TRBD2. Germline V lookup: CDR1 SGHDT, CDR2 YYEEEE. Germline trimming cut 3 bases from V and 5 bases from J; bases unmatched to any gene: 17. The CDR3 has 18 amino acids. CDR3 residues: CASSYPSPTSGVSNEQYF. The CDR3 DNA reads as TGTGCCAGCAGCTACCCATCCCCCACTAGCGGGGTTTCCAACGAGCAGTACTTC.

The rearrangement links TRBV23-1 to TRBJ1-1; perhaps TRBD1 as D (5 bases). TRBV23-1 is flagged as an ORF with uncertain function. The CDR3 covers 16 residues. V lost 3 bases to trimming and J lost 2 bases, with 16 bases between them. This CDR3 is CASSHPTGTANTEAFF. CDR3 in DNA: TGCGCCAGCAGTCACCCAACCGGGACCGCAAACACTGAAGCTTTCTTT.

The chain carries TRBV7-8 and TRBJ1-2; 10 nucleotides agree with TRBD1. V shed 3 bases, J shed 6 bases, and the junction held 7 bases outside the gene matches. Germline V gene lookup returns CDR1 SGHVS and CDR2 FQNEAQ. This CDR3 is built from 15 residues. DNA for the CDR3: TGTGCCAGCAGCTTCCTTAGACAGGGGGCACATGGCTACACCTTC. This encodes CASSFLRQGAHGYTF.

The chain recombines TRBV6-4 with TRBJ2-3; the match to TRBD1 covers 9 bases. With V trimmed by 8 bases and J by 4 bases, 1 base remained unmatched. Per germline, CDR1 MRHNA and CDR2 SNTAGT. The CDR3 has 12 amino acids. The CDR3 loop is CASRDRADTQYF. CDR3 nucleotide sequence: TGTGCCAGCCGGGACAGGGCAGATACGCAGTATTTT.

CDR3 in amino acids: CSVLGLGETQYF. As DNA, the CDR3 is TGCAGCGTTTTGGGGCTAGGAGAGACCCAGTACTTC. The genes are TRBV29-1 and TRBJ2-5, with a possible D match to TRBD1 (5 bases). Between the trimmed V and J ends, which lost 5 bases and 4 bases, there was a span of 11 bases. This CDR3 contains 12 residues. CDR1 and CDR2 from the germline V gene are SQVTM and ANQGSEA. Variable domain in full (rest from reference TRBV29-1 and TRBJ2-5): SAVISQKPSRDICQRGTSLTIQCQVDSQVTMMFWYRQQPGQSLTLIATANQGSEATYESGFVIDKFPISRPNLTFSTLTVSNMSPEDSSIYLCSVLGLGETQYFGPGTRLLVL.

This clone was detected once. The rearrangement joins TRBV6-5 to TRBJ2-7, with D possibly TRBD1 on 5 matching bases. The length of the CDR3 is 15 residues. Looked up from germline, CDR1 is MNHEY and CDR2 is SVGAGI. V lost 0 bases, J lost 4 bases, and 13 bases lay in between. The CDR3 sequence is CASSYSAGSGYEQYF. CDR3 nucleotide sequence: TGTGCCAGCAGTTACTCGGCAGGGTCCGGGTACGAGCAGTACTTC.

This chain links TRBV21-1 with TRBJ2-1. TRBV21-1 is described as a pseudogene. The CDR3 has 18 amino acids. The CDR3 sequence is CAPRSKHYRESSYNEQFF. In DNA form, the CDR3 reads TGTGCCCCAAGGTCGAAGCACTACAGAGAAAGCTCCTACAATGAGCAGTTCTTC.

CDR3 in amino acids: CARSLTQGIEETQYF. Written as DNA, the CDR3 is TGTGCCAGAAGCTTAACCCAGGGGATAGAAGAGACCCAGTACTTC. The V call is TRBV5-3, the J call TRBJ2-5; D may be TRBD1 (6 bases). TRBV5-3 is sorted into the ORF group, with uncertain function. There are 15 residues in the CDR3. V was shortened by 2 bases and J by 3 bases, with 14 bases between the two germline ends.

The chain recombines TRBV12-5 with TRBJ2-3; unclear D gene. Germline loops: CDR1 LGHNT, CDR2 FRNRAP. V lost 3 bases to trimming and J lost 4 bases, with 2 bases between them. This CDR3 spans 11 amino acids. Here the CDR3 DNA reads TGTGCTAGTGGTTTATCAGATACGCAGTATTTT. Protein product: CASGLSDTQYF. The full variable domain, its missing parts supplied by reference TRBV12-5 and TRBJ2-3, is DARVTQTPRHKVTEMGQEVTMRCQPILGHNTVFWYRQTMMQGLELLAYFRNRAPLDDSGMPKDRFSAEMPDATLATLKIQPSEPRDSAVYFCASGLSDTQYFGPGTRLTVL.

The V gene is TRBV28, the J gene TRBJ2-1, with D unclear. The V gene lost 5 bases and the J gene lost 0 bases, with 14 bases spanning the gap. CDR1 is MDHEN, CDR2 SYDVKM, per germline. This CDR3 comprises 16 residues. CDR3 DNA sequence: TGTGCCAGCAGTAACCTGGAGAGTTACTCCTACAATGAGCAGTTCTTC. This translates into CASSNLESYSYNEQFF.

This chain joins TRBV28 and TRBJ2-5; D gene ambiguous. This CDR3 has 14 amino acids. CDR1 is MDHEN and CDR2 is SYDVKM in the germline V gene. The ends were cut back, 6 bases at V and 0 bases at J, with 11 bases in the middle. The CDR3 coding sequence is TGTGCCAGCAGCCCTGACAAGTACCAAGAGACCCAGTACTTC. This gives the protein CASSPDKYQETQYF.

The gene calls are TRBV6-5 and TRBJ2-7; D is perhaps TRBD1 (6 bases). V was clipped by 6 bases and J by 0 bases, with 15 bases between them. Looked up from germline, CDR1 is MNHEY and CDR2 is SVGAGI. The CDR3 totals 15 residues. The CDR3: CASSPPPGDSYEQYF. The CDR3, as DNA: TGTGCCAGCAGCCCTCCCCCAGGGGACTCCTACGAGCAGTACTTC.

This chain uses TRBV7-9 with TRBJ2-3; D assignment may be TRBD1 or TRBD2 (5 bases each). The CDR3 has 15 residues. The germline gives CDR1 SEHNR, CDR2 FQNEAQ (reference sequence). V lost 3 bases to trimming and J lost 3 bases, with 13 bases between them. The CDR3 DNA is TGTGCCAGCAGCTTTGGGGTGAGGGGTACAGATACGCAGTATTTT. The encoded protein is CASSFGVRGTDTQYF.